This T cell receptor beta chain was sequenced for a study of T-cell reconstitution after alpha-beta-depleted transplantation in children. The CDR3 totals 14 residues. In germline, CDR1 is SQVTM, CDR2 ANQGSEA. V lost 3 bases and J lost 7; bases outside the gene matches: 6. TCRbeta library construction was performed incorporating unique molecular identifiers. TCRdb processed the PCR reads anew with MiXCR; each CDR3 protein has one entry. The sample gives about 400,000 distinct CDR3 sequences, approximately 20% of which show up once; over 3.5% is in the top ten. This clonotype was recorded a few times. The chain joins TRBV29-1 to TRBJ2-4; 10 bases agree with TRBD1. The material sequenced was PBMCs from the stem cell graft donor, taken from the stem cell graft. This receptor was identified in a human donor who donated a stem cell graft to a child with acute myeloid leukemia. The DNA of the CDR3 is TGCAGCGTTGACACCGGGACAGGGGAGAACATTCAGTACTTC. This translates into CSVDTGTGENIQYF.